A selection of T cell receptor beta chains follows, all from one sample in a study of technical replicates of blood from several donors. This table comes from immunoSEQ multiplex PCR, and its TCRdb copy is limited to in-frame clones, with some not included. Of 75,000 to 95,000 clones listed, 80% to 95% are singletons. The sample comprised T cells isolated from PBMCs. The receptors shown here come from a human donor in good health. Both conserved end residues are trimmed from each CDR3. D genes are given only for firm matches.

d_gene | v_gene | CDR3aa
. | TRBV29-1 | SVPHPLNTEAF
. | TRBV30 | AFGRGGNQPQH
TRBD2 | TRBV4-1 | ASSQEVPSGRGGSSTDTQY
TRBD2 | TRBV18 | ASSPPKTSGRNTGELF
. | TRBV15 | ATSGTPGSGNTIY
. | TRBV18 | ASSPRAGRLAKNIQY
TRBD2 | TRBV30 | AWGGLRGGLTYNEQF
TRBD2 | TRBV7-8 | ASSLIRTSGRVGSYNEQF
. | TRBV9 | ASSALQTGYT
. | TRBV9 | ASSTTGNSYEQY
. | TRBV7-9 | ASSSWVGSSYEQY